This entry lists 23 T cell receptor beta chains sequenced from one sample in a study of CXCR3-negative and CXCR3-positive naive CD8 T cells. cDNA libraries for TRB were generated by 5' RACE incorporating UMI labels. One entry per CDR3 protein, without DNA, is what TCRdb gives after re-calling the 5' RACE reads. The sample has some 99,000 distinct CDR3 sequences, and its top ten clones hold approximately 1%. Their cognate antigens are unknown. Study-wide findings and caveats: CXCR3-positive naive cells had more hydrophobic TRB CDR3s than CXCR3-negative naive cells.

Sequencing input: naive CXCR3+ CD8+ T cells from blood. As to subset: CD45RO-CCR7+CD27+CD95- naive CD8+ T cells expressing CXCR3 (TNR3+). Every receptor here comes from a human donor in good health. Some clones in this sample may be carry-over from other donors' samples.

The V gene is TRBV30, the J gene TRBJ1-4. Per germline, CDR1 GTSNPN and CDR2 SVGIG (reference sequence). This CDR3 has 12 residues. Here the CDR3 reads CAWSVPSEKLFF.

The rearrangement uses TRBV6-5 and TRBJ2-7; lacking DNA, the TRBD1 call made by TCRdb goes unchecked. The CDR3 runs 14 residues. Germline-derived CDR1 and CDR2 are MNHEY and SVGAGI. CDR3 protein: CASSTYRVGHEQYF.

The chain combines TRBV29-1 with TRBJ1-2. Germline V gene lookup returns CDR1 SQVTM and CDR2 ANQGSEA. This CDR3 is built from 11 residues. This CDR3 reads CSVWTDYGYTF.

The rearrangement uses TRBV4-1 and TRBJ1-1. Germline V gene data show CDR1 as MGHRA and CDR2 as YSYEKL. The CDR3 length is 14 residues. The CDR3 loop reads CASSQVQGSTEAFF.

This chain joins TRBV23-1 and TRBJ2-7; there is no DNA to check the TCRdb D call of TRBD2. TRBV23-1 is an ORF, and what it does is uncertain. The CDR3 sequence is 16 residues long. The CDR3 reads CASSHRRAAGSYEQYF.

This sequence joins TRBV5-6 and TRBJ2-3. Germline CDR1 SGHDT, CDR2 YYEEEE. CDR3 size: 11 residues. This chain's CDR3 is CASSKSDTQYF.

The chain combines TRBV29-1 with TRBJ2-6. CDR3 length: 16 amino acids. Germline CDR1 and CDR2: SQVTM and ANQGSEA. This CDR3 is CSVDSRTSGGANVLTF.

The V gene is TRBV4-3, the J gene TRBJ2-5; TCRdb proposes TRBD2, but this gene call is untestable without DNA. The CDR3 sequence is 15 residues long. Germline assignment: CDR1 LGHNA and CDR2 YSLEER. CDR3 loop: CASSQDASGGETQYF.

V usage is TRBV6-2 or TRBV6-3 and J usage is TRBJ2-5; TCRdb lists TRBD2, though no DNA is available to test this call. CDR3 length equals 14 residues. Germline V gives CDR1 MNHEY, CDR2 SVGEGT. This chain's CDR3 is CASSFSGNQETQYF.

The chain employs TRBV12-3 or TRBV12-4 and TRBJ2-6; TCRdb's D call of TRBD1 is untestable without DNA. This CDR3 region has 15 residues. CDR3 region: CASSSTGSGANVLTF.

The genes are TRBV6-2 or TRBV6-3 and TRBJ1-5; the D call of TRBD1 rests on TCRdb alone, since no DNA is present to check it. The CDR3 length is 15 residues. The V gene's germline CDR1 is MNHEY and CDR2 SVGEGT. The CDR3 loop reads CASSYGAGSNQPQHF.

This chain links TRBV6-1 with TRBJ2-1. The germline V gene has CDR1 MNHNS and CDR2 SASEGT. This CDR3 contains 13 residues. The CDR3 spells CASSPLNYNEQFF.

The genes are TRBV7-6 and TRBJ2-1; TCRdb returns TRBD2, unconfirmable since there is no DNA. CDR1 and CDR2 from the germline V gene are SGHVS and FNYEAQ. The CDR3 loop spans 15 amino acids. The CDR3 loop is CASSLEAGGPYEQFF. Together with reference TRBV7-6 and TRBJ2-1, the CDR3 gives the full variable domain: GAGVSQSPRYKVTKRGQDVALRCDPISGHVSLYWYRQALGQGPEFLTYFNYEAQQDKSGLPNDRFSAERPEGSISTLTIQRTEQRDSAMYRCASSLEAGGPYEQFFGPGTRLTVL.

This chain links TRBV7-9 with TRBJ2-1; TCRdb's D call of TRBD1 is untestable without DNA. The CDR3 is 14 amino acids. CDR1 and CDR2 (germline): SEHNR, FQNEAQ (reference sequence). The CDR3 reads CASSLGGSNNEQFF.

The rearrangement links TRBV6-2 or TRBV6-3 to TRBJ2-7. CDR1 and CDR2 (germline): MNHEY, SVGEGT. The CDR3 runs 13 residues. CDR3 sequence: CASSPEDYYEQYF.

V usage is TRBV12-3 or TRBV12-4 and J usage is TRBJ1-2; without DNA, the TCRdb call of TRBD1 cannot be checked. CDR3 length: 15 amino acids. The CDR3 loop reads CASSPPGGEDYGYTF.

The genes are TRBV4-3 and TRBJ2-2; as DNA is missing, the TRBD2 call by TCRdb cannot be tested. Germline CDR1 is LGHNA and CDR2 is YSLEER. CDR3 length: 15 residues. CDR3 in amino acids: CASGRGLAYSGELFF.

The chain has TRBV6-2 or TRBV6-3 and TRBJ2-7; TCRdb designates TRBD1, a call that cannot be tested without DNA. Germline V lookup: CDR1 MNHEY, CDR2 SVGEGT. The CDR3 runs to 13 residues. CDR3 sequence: CASSDGHFYEQYF.

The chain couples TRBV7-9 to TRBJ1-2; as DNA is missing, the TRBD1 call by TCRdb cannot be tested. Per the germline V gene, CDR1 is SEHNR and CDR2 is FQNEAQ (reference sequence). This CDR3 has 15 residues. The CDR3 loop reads CASLVLDRTNYGYTF.

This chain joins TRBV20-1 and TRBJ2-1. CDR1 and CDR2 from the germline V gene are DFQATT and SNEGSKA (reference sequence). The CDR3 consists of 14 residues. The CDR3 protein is CSARVGRNYNEQFF.

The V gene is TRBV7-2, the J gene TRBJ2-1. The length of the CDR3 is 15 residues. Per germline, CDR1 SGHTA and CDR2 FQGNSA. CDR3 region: CASSLGGGPYNEQFF.

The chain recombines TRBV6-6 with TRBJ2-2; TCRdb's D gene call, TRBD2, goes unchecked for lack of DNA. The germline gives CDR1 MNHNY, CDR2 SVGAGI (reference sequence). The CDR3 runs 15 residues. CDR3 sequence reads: CASLAGGPNTGELFF.

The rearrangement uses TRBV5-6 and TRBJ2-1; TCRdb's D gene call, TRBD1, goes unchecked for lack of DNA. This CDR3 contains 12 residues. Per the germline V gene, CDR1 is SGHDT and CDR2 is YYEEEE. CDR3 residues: CASSAGHHEQFF.